The 29 T cell receptor beta chains below come from one sample, sequenced in a study of post-analysis software for immune sequencing data. Unique molecular identifiers were built into the TCR beta cDNA libraries. TCRdb passed the PCR reads through MiXCR, listing each CDR3 protein once. This sample yields some 240,000 distinct CDR3 sequences, of which about 40% are seen a single time; 4.5% to 5.5% belongs to the top ten. Study-level points and caveats: Included in a set of about five TRBV segments more frequent in patients than controls were TRBV5-6, TRBV5-1 and TRBV20-1.

What these receptors recognize is not known. The sequenced material came from blood. The receptors were sampled from a girl under 18 with multiple sclerosis.

The genes are TRBV5-1 and TRBJ1-2; D gene ambiguous. Germline CDR1 SGHRS, CDR2 YFSETQ. With 8 bases removed from V and 8 bases from J, the gap between germline ends came to 10 bases. The CDR3 spans 10 residues. The CDR3 sequence: CASRVRGYTF. CDR3 DNA sequence: TGCGCCAGTCGTGTAAGAGGCTACACCTTC.

This clonotype was picked up a small number of times. The J gene is TRBJ2-5, the V gene TRBV30; no definite D call. TRBJ2-7 matches the DNA end more closely, so the J call is doubtful. The CDR3 covers 13 residues. The germline gives CDR1 GTSNPN, CDR2 SVGIG (reference sequence). The CDR3: CAWSLGSLYEQYF. The CDR3 DNA follows: TGTGCCTGGAGTCTGGGTTCGTTATACGAGCAGTACTTC.

This clonotype was seen at least ten times. The chain carries TRBV20-1 and TRBJ2-3, with D uncertain. This CDR3 is 12 amino acids long. V lost 4 bases, J lost 6 bases, and 11 bases lay in between. Germline V lookup: CDR1 DFQATT, CDR2 SNEGSKA (reference sequence). In DNA, the CDR3 is TGCAGTGCTACCCGCGGATGGGATACGCAGTATTTT. Residues: CSATRGWDTQYF.

This rearrangement joins TRBV3-1 to TRBJ2-2; D is tentatively TRBD1 or TRBD2 (5 bases each). Germline CDR1 LGHDT, CDR2 YNNKEL (reference sequence). V was pared by 2 bases and J by 6 bases, with 10 bases between. The CDR3 extends over 14 amino acids. CDR3 in DNA: TGTGCCAGCAGCCAATTCCAGGGAGCCGGGGAGCTGTTTTTT. This translates into CASSQFQGAGELFF.

Remarks on this clonotype: A much larger clonotype is one base distant, so this may be a read error. V is TRBV7-9 and J is TRBJ2-3; TRBD1 agrees at 11 bases. Losses at the gene ends were 3 bases for V and 8 bases for J; bases not matched to a gene: 7. There are 15 residues in the CDR3. Germline V gene sequence: CDR1 SEHNR, CDR2 FQNEAQ (reference sequence). In DNA, the CDR3 is TGTGCCAGCAGCTTCGGACAGGGGGCTGAAGGTACGCAGTATTTT. Translation gives CASSFGQGAEGTQYF.

In the case of this clonotype: A much bigger clone sits one base away, suggesting this may be a read error. The chain employs TRBV3-1 and TRBJ2-1; possibly TRBD1 or TRBD2 for D (5 bases each). The germline CDR1 and CDR2 sequences are LGHDT and YNNKEL (reference sequence). The CDR3 is made up of 18 amino acids. The CDR3 DNA sequence: TGTGCCAGCAGCCAAAGCCTCAGACCGGGGCGCACCTACAATGAGCGGTTCTTC. This sequence encodes CASSQSLRPGRTYNERFF.

This clonotype was picked up many times. The CDR3 reads CSASPEVANYGYTF. For the CDR3, the DNA is TGCAGTGCTAGCCCCGAGGTAGCCAACTATGGCTACACCTTC. This chain joins TRBV20-1 and TRBJ1-2; D call uncertain. Germline loops: CDR1 DFQATT, CDR2 SNEGSKA (reference sequence). V was shortened by 3 bases and J by 2 bases, with 13 bases between the two germline ends. This CDR3 contains 14 residues.

The J gene is TRBJ2-5, the V gene TRBV7-6, with TRBD1 identical over 10 bases. The CDR3 runs 15 residues. The V gene end was trimmed by 4 bases and the J gene end by 1 base; junction bases not matched to a gene: 3. Germline CDR1 SGHVS, CDR2 FNYEAQ. The CDR3 spells CASSSRDRGQETQYF. CDR3 coding DNA: TGTGCCAGCAGCTCCCGGGACAGGGGCCAAGAGACCCAGTACTTC.

The chain recombines TRBV7-2 with TRBJ1-3, with D possibly TRBD1 on 5 matching bases. The germline CDR1 and CDR2 sequences are SGHTA and FQGNSA. Trimming removed 2 bases at V and 0 bases at J, with 14 bases between. The CDR3 runs to 17 residues. CDR3 in amino acids: CASSLSGRHRSGNTIYF. The CDR3 nucleotides are TGTGCCAGCAGCTTATCAGGGCGTCATCGCTCTGGAAACACCATATATTTT.

V is TRBV6-5 and J is TRBJ1-1; D might be TRBD1 (6 bases). With 3 bases removed from V and 4 bases from J, the gap between germline ends came to 12 bases. The CDR3 is 14 residues long. Germline assignment: CDR1 MNHEY and CDR2 SVGAGI. The CDR3 DNA reads as TGTGCCAGCAGTTATTTTGGGGGCCCCACTGAAGCTTTCTTT. This translates into CASSYFGGPTEAFF.

The chain is built from TRBV20-1 and TRBJ2-3; 9 bases are a match to TRBD1. The V and J ends lost 6 bases and 2 bases, in that order; junction bases with no gene match: 6. CDR1 and CDR2 (germline): DFQATT, SNEGSKA (reference sequence). The length of the CDR3 is 14 residues. The CDR3 DNA reads TGCAGTGCAACCGGGACAGGGCACACAGATACGCAGTATTTT. Its translation: CSATGTGHTDTQYF.

The chain recombines TRBV20-1 with TRBJ2-1; D perhaps matches TRBD2 (5 bases). V was clipped by 3 bases and J by 4 bases, with 13 bases between them. The CDR3 extends over 14 amino acids. Per the germline V gene, CDR1 is DFQATT and CDR2 is SNEGSKA (reference sequence). CDR3 nucleotide sequence: TGCAGTGCTAGCTCCGAAGCGGATTACAATGAGCAGTTCTTC. It encodes CSASSEADYNEQFF.

Only a few counts were recorded for this clonotype. This CDR3 reads CASSPVSGGTEAFF. The DNA for the CDR3 is TGCGCCAGCAGCCCCGTCTCCGGGGGTACTGAAGCTTTCTTT. The J gene is TRBJ1-1, the V gene TRBV4-1, with a possible D match to TRBD1 (5 bases). This CDR3 contains 14 residues. V gave up 4 bases and J gave up 5 bases, with 14 bases separating them. CDR1 is MGHRA, CDR2 YSYEKL, per germline.

This clonotype was counted a few times. The chain links TRBV20-1 to TRBJ2-1, with D unresolved. The CDR3 has 15 amino acids. The germline CDR1 and CDR2 sequences are DFQATT and SNEGSKA (reference sequence). The V gene lost 1 base and the J gene lost 2 bases, with 12 bases spanning the gap. CDR3 bases: TGCAGTGCTAGAGTGGGTCTGGGTCCCTACAATGAGCAGTTCTTC. Residues: CSARVGLGPYNEQFF.

This clonotype was detected many times. The CDR3 bases are TGTGCCAGCAGTCCCCTAGCGGGGGGGGATACAGATACGCAGTATTTT. Protein product: CASSPLAGGDTDTQYF. V is TRBV27 and J is TRBJ2-3, with 12 bases aligning to TRBD2. The J segment lost 3 bases and the V segment lost 5 bases, leaving 6 bases of the junction unmatched. Germline V gene lookup returns CDR1 MNHEY and CDR2 SMNVEV (reference sequence). The CDR3 consists of 16 residues.

This clonotype was found many times. The genes are TRBV6-6 and TRBJ1-1; D is possibly TRBD1 (6 bases). The CDR3 sequence is 14 residues long. Germline loops: CDR1 MNHNY, CDR2 SVGAGI (reference sequence). V was pared by 2 bases and J by 2 bases, with 9 bases between. CDR3 amino acids: CASSYPGANTEAFF. Here the CDR3 DNA reads TGTGCCAGCAGTTACCCAGGGGCTAACACTGAAGCTTTCTTT.

The CDR3 region has the DNA TGTGCCGTACAGGGGCTTTGGGGGACTGAAGCTTTCTTT. This translates into CAVQGLWGTEAFF. The chain links TRBV12-3 or TRBV12-4 to TRBJ1-1; TRBD1 aligns across 7 bases. The length of the CDR3 is 13 residues. V lost 11 bases, J lost 5 bases, and 11 bases stayed unmatched.

The CDR3 loop is CANSKGREEGCEQYF. For the CDR3, the DNA is TGTGCCAACAGCAAGGGTAGGGAGGAGGGGTGCGAGCAGTACTTC. The chain uses TRBV21-1 and TRBJ2-7; the table assigns TRBD2, which was not confirmed against the DNA. TRBV21-1 is described as a pseudogene. There are 15 residues in the CDR3.

This clonotype showed up just a few times. The chain carries TRBV7-9 and TRBJ1-1; D uncertain. Per germline, CDR1 SEHNR and CDR2 FQNEAQ (reference sequence). This CDR3 has 14 amino acids. V was shortened by 7 bases and J by 1 base, with 13 bases between the two germline ends. The CDR3 coding sequence is TGTGCCAGCACCCTGGCGGGTGGGAACACTGAAGCTTTCTTT. This translates into CASTLAGGNTEAFF.

The table lists this clonotype with many counts. This chain links TRBV7-2 with TRBJ2-1, with a tentative D call TRBD1 (6 bases). The length of the CDR3 is 12 residues. The V gene lost 1 base and the J gene lost 15 bases, with 13 bases spanning the gap. Germline V gene data show CDR1 as SGHTA and CDR2 as FQGNSA. CDR3 nucleotide sequence: TGTGCCAGCAGCTTAGAACAGGGCGGGTCGTTCTTC. It translates to CASSLEQGGSFF.

This clonotype was seen many times. The J gene is TRBJ2-5, the V gene TRBV24-1; D may correspond to TRBD1 or TRBD2 (5 bases each). CDR1 is KGHDR and CDR2 is SFDVKD in the germline V gene. The CDR3 covers 14 residues. Deletions cut 4 bases from V and 3 bases from J, with 11 bases between. The DNA for the CDR3 is TGTGCCACCAGTGACCGAGGGGTCGAAGAGACCCAGTACTTC. It codes for CATSDRGVEETQYF.

With regard to this clonotype: One base away lies a much larger clone, so this may be a sequencing read error. V is TRBV20-1 and J is TRBJ2-5; TRBD2 agrees at 15 bases. The CDR3 runs to 16 residues. J gave up 1 base and V 6 bases, and 6 bases lay outside the gene matches. In germline, CDR1 is DFQATT, CDR2 SNEGSKA (reference sequence). The CDR3 DNA sequence: TGCAGTGCAAGGGGACTAGCGGGGGGTGCCCAAGAGACCCAGTACTTC. The encoded protein is CSARGLAGGAQETQYF.

This clonotype was detected ten times or more. Here the CDR3 DNA reads TGCGCCAGCAGCGGTCGGACCCCGCTGCAAGGGCAGTATTTT. It encodes CASSGRTPLQGQYF. The chain carries TRBV4-1 and TRBJ2-3; D is undetermined. Per germline, CDR1 MGHRA and CDR2 YSYEKL. This CDR3 has 14 residues. V lost 5 bases and J lost 11, with 20 bases in between.

V gene TRBV14 combines with J gene TRBJ1-1; D is possibly TRBD1 (5 bases). CDR1 and CDR2 from the germline V gene are SGHDN and FVKESK. The V gene lost 0 bases and the J gene lost 0 bases, with 14 bases spanning the gap. The CDR3 covers 17 residues. The CDR3 region has the DNA TGTGCCAGCAGCCAAGACGGGGGACCGGACATGAACACTGAAGCTTTCTTT. Translation: CASSQDGGPDMNTEAFF.

This clonotype was seen at least ten times. The V call is TRBV7-2, the J call TRBJ2-3; D call uncertain. The CDR3 has 13 residues. The V end lost 3 bases, the J end lost 1 base, and 5 bases lay between the germline ends. Germline CDR1 reads SGHTA; CDR2 reads FQGNSA. The CDR3 coding sequence is TGTGCCAGCAGCTTGGTTCGCACAGATACGCAGTATTTT. Its translation is CASSLVRTDTQYF.

A single count supports this clonotype. This rearrangement joins TRBV7-2 to TRBJ2-1, with D perhaps matching TRBD2 (5 bases). The CDR3 runs to 15 residues. The V and J ends lost 5 bases and 6 bases respectively, with 17 bases between them. The germline V gene encodes CDR1 SGHTA and CDR2 FQGNSA. The CDR3 nucleotides read TGTGCCAGCAGCCCCGGGATAGCCCCGGGCAATGAGCAGTTCTTC. Amino acids: CASSPGIAPGNEQFF.

The V call is TRBV15, the J call TRBJ1-1; 7 nucleotides align to TRBD1. CDR1 and CDR2 from the germline V gene are LNHNV and YYDKDF (reference sequence). The CDR3 spans 16 residues. V shed 3 bases, J shed 10 bases, and the junction held 17 bases outside the gene matches. Here the CDR3 reads CATSRGLTSPQGSAFF. The CDR3 coding sequence is TGTGCCACCAGCAGGGGATTGACATCCCCACAGGGGTCAGCTTTCTTT.

The rearrangement links TRBV6-5 to TRBJ2-3; 9 bases are a match to TRBD2. V was clipped by 6 bases and J by 7 bases; unmatched bases: 11. In germline, CDR1 is MNHEY, CDR2 SVGAGI. The CDR3 has 15 amino acids. CDR3 protein: CASRVKVAGVYTQYF. DNA for the CDR3: TGTGCCAGCAGAGTAAAGGTAGCGGGAGTGTATACGCAGTATTTT.

The chain joins TRBV5-6 to TRBJ1-5, with a tentative D call TRBD1 (5 bases). Germline values: CDR1 SGHDT, CDR2 YYEEEE. V was trimmed by 3 bases and J by 1 base, leaving 17 bases between them. The CDR3 length is 17 residues. This CDR3 is CASSSTGGGLSNQPQHF. CDR3 sequence (DNA): TGTGCCAGCAGCTCCACAGGTGGGGGGTTAAGCAATCAGCCCCAGCATTTT.